Each of the 17 T cell receptor beta chains below was sequenced from the same sample in a study of T cell repertoires in cytomegalovirus infection. Via MiXCR, TCRdb re-called the reads, giving one row per CDR3 protein. The top ten hold about an eighth of the sample, which has 800,000 to 950,000 distinct CDR3 sequences, approximately 30% seen once. Their specific antigens are unknown. Sequences were derived from cultured CD8+ T cells from PBMCs, sampled from culture after CMV antigen stimulation. The receptor set was obtained from a human donor in good health (CMV status not recorded). Some clones in this sample may be carry-over from other donors' samples.

In this sample, this clonotype turned up many times. The chain combines TRBV7-9 with TRBJ1-4, with a tentative D call TRBD1 (5 bases). V was shortened by 5 bases and J by 4 bases, with 20 bases between the two germline ends. The CDR3 contains 17 residues. From germline, CDR1 is SEHNR and CDR2 FQNEAQ (reference sequence). CDR3 residues: CASSDAWQGQHNEKLFF. The CDR3 region has the DNA TGTGCCAGCAGCGACGCATGGCAGGGCCAACATAATGAAAAACTGTTTTTT.

The rearrangement joins TRBV29-1 to TRBJ2-1; D is undetermined. The V gene's germline CDR1 is SQVTM and CDR2 ANQGSEA. V dropped 7 bases and J dropped 5 bases, with 6 bases sitting between them. This CDR3 contains 10 residues. The CDR3 reads CSAFDNEQFF. The CDR3 bases are TGCAGCGCCTTCGACAATGAGCAGTTCTTC.

This clonotype was seen only a few times. This rearrangement joins TRBV6-1 to TRBJ1-1; TRBD1 matches at 9 bases. After removal of 2 bases from V and 4 bases from J, the junction contained 2 bases not matched to a gene. Germline V gene lookup returns CDR1 MNHNS and CDR2 SASEGT. This CDR3 contains 14 residues. The DNA of the CDR3 is TGTGCCAGCAGTGAAACAGGGGGCGTCACTGAAGCTTTCTTT. It translates to CASSETGGVTEAFF.

This clonotype was seen a handful of times. The chain joins TRBV10-2 to TRBJ1-2; TRBD1 aligns across 7 bases. V gave up 3 bases and J gave up 6 bases; unmatched junction bases: 4. The CDR3 loop spans 13 amino acids. The germline V gene has CDR1 WSHSY and CDR2 SAAADI. DNA for the CDR3: TGCGCCAGCAGTGACGGTGGACAGGATGGCTACACCTTC. It specifies CASSDGGQDGYTF.

A word on this clonotype: Germline is not matched at one junction end, which may reflect a read error. The chain carries TRBV4-1 and TRBJ2-1, with 10 bases identical to TRBD2. This CDR3 region has 16 residues. CDR1 is MGHRA, CDR2 YSYEKL, per germline. CDR3 nucleotides: TGCGCCAGCAGCCGAAGCGGGGGGGCCTTAAGCAATGAGCAGATCTTC. The encoded protein is CASSRSGGALSNEQIF.

The rearrangement links TRBV12-3 or TRBV12-4 to TRBJ1-4; no clear D. The CDR3 runs 14 residues. V was cut by 3 bases and J by 3 bases, with 8 bases left in between. Written as DNA, the CDR3 is TGTGCCAGCAGTTTTTGGGGTGCTAATGAAAAACTGTTTTTT. It yields the protein CASSFWGANEKLFF.

The chain links TRBV12-5 to TRBJ1-2, with no clear D. The germline V gene encodes CDR1 LGHNT and CDR2 FRNRAP. Between the trimmed V and J ends, which lost 6 bases and 4 bases, there was a span of 21 bases. The CDR3 runs 16 residues. Here the CDR3 DNA reads TGTGCTAGTGGCCTCACGGGCCCGATCGGAGGCTATGGCTACACCTTC. Translating gives CASGLTGPIGGYGYTF.

This clonotype has more than one count but fewer than ten. The J gene is TRBJ1-1, the V gene TRBV4-2; D is ambiguous. The germline V and J ends were trimmed by 1 base and 5 bases, with 11 bases remaining between them. The CDR3 length is 14 residues. Germline V gene sequence: CDR1 LGHNA, CDR2 YNFKEQ. The CDR3 sequence is CASSQVPEGTEAFF. Here the CDR3 DNA reads TGTGCCAGCAGCCAAGTTCCAGAGGGAACTGAAGCTTTCTTT.

The CDR3 protein is CASSIGDYNSPLHF. CDR3 sequence (DNA): TGTGCCAGTAGTATAGGCGACTATAATTCACCCCTCCACTTT. The chain is built from TRBV19 and TRBJ1-6; D is ambiguous. This CDR3 is 14 amino acids long. CDR1 is LNHDA, CDR2 SQIVND, per germline (reference sequence). V lost 1 base to trimming and J lost 3 bases, with 4 bases between them.

In its sample, this clonotype was seen many times. This chain connects TRBV7-2 to TRBJ2-2, with 7 bases lining up with TRBD2. V dropped 5 bases and J dropped 0; count of bases not matched to a gene: 6. CDR3 length: 16 amino acids. Germline V lookup: CDR1 SGHTA, CDR2 FQGNSA. The CDR3 region is CASSPSGPANTGELFF. CDR3 nucleotide sequence: TGTGCCAGCAGCCCTAGCGGCCCCGCGAACACCGGGGAGCTGTTTTTT.

The V and J genes are TRBV7-6 and TRBJ2-1; 13 positions agree with TRBD2. CDR3 length equals 16 residues. Germline V CDR1 and CDR2: SGHVS, FNYEAQ. V trimming: 5 bases; J trimming: 7 bases; junction bases outside the gene matches: 8. The CDR3 spells CASSPSGTSGVNEQFF. As DNA, the CDR3 is TGTGCCAGCAGCCCTTCGGGGACTAGCGGGGTTAATGAGCAGTTCTTC.

V usage is TRBV6-5 and J usage is TRBJ1-2, with a tentative D call TRBD1 (5 bases). Trimming took 6 bases from V and 2 from J, leaving 19 bases between them. From germline, CDR1 is MNHEY and CDR2 SVGAGI. The CDR3 consists of 16 residues. Written as DNA, the CDR3 is TGTGCCAGCAGCCTTAATTGGGACGTGAAAAACTATGGCTACACCTTC. This encodes CASSLNWDVKNYGYTF.

Concerning this clonotype itself: One base away lies a much larger clone, so this may be a sequencing read error. The chain employs TRBV27 and TRBJ2-7; TRBD1 might be the D (5 bases). V dropped 6 bases and J dropped 2 bases, with 11 bases sitting between them. Germline V gene sequence: CDR1 MNHEY, CDR2 SMNVEV (reference sequence). The CDR3 is 13 amino acids. The CDR3 DNA sequence: TGTGCCAGCAGCTTAGGACACACCTACGAGCAGTACTTC. Translating it yields CASSLGHTYEQYF.

This chain joins TRBV10-3 and TRBJ2-3; D possibly uses TRBD1 or TRBD2 (5 bases each). V was shortened by 6 bases and J by 1 base, with 20 bases between the two germline ends. The CDR3 length is 17 residues. The germline V gene has CDR1 ENHRY and CDR2 SYGVKD. This CDR3 reads CAIRIWDGRVGTDTQYF. CDR3 in DNA: TGTGCCATCAGGATATGGGACGGGCGGGTTGGCACAGATACGCAGTATTTT.

This clonotype is a singleton in its sample. The V gene is TRBV12-5, the J gene TRBJ2-1; D gene ambiguous. The germline V gene has CDR1 LGHNT and CDR2 FRNRAP. This CDR3 contains 17 residues. Between the trimmed V and J ends, which lost 0 bases and 8 bases, there was a span of 20 bases. The CDR3 region is CASGLVITTTYSDEQFF. For the CDR3, the DNA is TGTGCTAGTGGTTTGGTAATAACTACTACATATAGTGATGAGCAGTTCTTC.

As to this clonotype: The germline gene is not matched at one end of the junction; a read error may be the cause. The V and J genes are TRBV4-1 and TRBJ1-5; weak D call: TRBD1 (6 bases). Germline loops: CDR1 MGHRA, CDR2 YSYEKL. This CDR3 has 19 amino acids. The CDR3 region has the DNA TGTGCCAGCAGCCAAGATTGGACAGCGGACATTATAGGCAATCAGCCCCAGCATTTT. Protein product: CASSQDWTADIIGNQPQHF.

This clonotype was recorded a few times. This sequence joins TRBV19 and TRBJ1-1, with no clear D. Trimming stripped 1 base from V and 8 bases from J, with 11 bases between. Germline V gene data show CDR1 as LNHDA and CDR2 as SQIVND (reference sequence). The CDR3 is made up of 13 amino acids. The CDR3 DNA reads TGTGCCAGTAGTATAGCCATAGCGGCAGAAGCTTTCTTT. Translating gives CASSIAIAAEAFF.